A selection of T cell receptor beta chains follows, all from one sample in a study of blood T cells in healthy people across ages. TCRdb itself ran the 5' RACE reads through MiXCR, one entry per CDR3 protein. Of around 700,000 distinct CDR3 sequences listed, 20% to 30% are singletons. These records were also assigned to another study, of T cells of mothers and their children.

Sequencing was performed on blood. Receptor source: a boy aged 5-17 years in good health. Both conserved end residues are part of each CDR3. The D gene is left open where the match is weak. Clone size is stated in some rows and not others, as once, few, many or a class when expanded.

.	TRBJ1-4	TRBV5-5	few	TGTGCCAGCAGCCCCAACTATGCAACCAATGAAAAACTGTTTTTT	CASSPNYATNEKLFF
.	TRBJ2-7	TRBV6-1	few	TGTGCCAGCAACGGACAGATCTCCTACGAGCAGTACTTC	CASNGQISYEQYF
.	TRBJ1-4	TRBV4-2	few	TGTGCCAGCCGACCCCGGCCAACTAATGAAAAACTGTTTTTT	CASRPRPTNEKLFF
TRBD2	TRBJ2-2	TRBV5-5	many	TGTGCCAGCAGCTTGAGGCTAGCGGGAGACTACGGCACCGGGGAGCTGTTTTTT	CASSLRLAGDYGTGELFF
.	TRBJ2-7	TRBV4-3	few	TGCGCCAGCAGCCAAAGGGCGGCAGGGGCCGAGCAGTACTTC	CASSQRAAGAEQYF
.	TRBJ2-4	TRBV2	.	TGTGCCAGCAGTGAGACGGGGTATAGAAACATTCAGTACTTC	CASSETGYRNIQYF
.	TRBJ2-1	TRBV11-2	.	TGTGCCAGCAGCGCGAACGACATGACATCGGATGAGCAGTTCTTC	CASSANDMTSDEQFF
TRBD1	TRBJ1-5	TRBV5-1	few	TGCGCCACCAGGGAGGGACAGGGGGCATGGGGCAATCAGCCCCAGCATTTT	CATREGQGAWGNQPQHF
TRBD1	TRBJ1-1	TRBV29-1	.	TGCAGCGTTGATCAGGGGGCTCGGCTTGAAGCTTTCTTT	CSVDQGARLEAFF
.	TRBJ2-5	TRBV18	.	TGTGCCAGCTCACCACCGGTTCGGCTCGGGACCCAGTACTTC	CASSPPVRLGTQYF
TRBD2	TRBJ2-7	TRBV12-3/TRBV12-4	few	TGTGCCAGCAGTTTCTCTAGCGGTTACTACGAGCAGTACTTC	CASSFSSGYYEQYF
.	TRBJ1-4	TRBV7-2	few	TGTGCCAGCAGCCCGTCAAGCGGGGGAGGAGAAAAACTGTTTTTT	CASSPSSGGGEKLFF
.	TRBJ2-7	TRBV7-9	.	TGTGCCAGCAGCTTAGGGTATCCAGGTTCTTTCTACGAGCAGTACTTC	CASSLGYPGSFYEQYF
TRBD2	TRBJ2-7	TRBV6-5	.	TGTGCCAGCAAACCTAGCGGGGGTAACGAGCAGTACTTC	CASKPSGGNEQYF
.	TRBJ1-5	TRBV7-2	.	TGTGCCAGCAGCTTACGGTCGGGAACGGAACCCCAGCATTTT	CASSLRSGTEPQHF
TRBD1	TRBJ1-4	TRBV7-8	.	TGTGCCAGCAGCTCCTCCGGGACAGGGGTGTGGGAACTGTTTTTT	CASSSSGTGVWELFF
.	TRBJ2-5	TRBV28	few	TGTGCCAGCACCCGGCGCCCAGCGGGCGTACAAGAGACCCAGTACTTC	CASTRRPAGVQETQYF
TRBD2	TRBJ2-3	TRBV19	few	TGTGCCACCAGACTAGCGGGCCAACGCACAGATACGCAGTATTTT	CATRLAGQRTDTQYF
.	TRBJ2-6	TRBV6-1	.	TGTGCCAGCAGTGAACCTACTGGGGCCAACGTCCTGACTTTC	CASSEPTGANVLTF
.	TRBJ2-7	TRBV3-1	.	TGTGCCAGCAGCCAAGAACTAACCGGCGAGCAGTACTTC	CASSQELTGEQYF
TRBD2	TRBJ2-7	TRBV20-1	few	TGCAGTGCTACCGGACTAGCGGGGATGTACGAGCAGTACTTC	CSATGLAGMYEQYF
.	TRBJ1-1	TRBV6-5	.	TGTGCCAGCAGTTGGGGGGGGCGGCCTGAAGCTTTCTTT	CASSWGGRPEAFF
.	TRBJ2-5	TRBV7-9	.	TGTGCCAGCAGCCCAAGGATCCCAGCGGTCCAAGAGACCCAGTACTTC	CASSPRIPAVQETQYF
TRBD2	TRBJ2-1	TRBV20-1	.	TGCAGTGCTAGATCATGGTGGCGGGAGGGAGACAATGAGCAGTTCTTC	CSARSWWREGDNEQFF
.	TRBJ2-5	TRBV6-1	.	TGTGCCAGTAGTGAACCACCGGTGCCCCAAGAGACCCAGTACTTC	CASSEPPVPQETQYF
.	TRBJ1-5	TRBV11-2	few	TGTGCCAGCAGCGTAGAGGGTGGGGCGCCCCAGCATTTT	CASSVEGGAPQHF
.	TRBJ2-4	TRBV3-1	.	TGTGCCAGCAGCCAAGTAGGTTTGCGGCAGGACAGCATTCAGTACTTC	CASSQVGLRQDSIQYF
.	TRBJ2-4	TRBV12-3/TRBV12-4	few	TGTGCCAGCAGTTTCGATAGGAACAAAAACATTCAGTACTTC	CASSFDRNKNIQYF
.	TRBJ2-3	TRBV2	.	TGTGCCAGCAGTGAACTTCGGGGAGATACGCAGTATTTT	CASSELRGDTQYF
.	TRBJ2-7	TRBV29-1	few	TGCAGCGTGACAGAGCCTACCTACGAGCAGTACTTC	CSVTEPTYEQYF
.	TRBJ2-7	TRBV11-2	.	TGTGCCAGCGGCCCGACTAGGGGCTTCAACGAGCAGTACTTC	CASGPTRGFNEQYF
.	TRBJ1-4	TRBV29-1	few	TGCAGCGTCCAGAATAGGGCGCGGAACGAAAAACTGTTTTTT	CSVQNRARNEKLFF
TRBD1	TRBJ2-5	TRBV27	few	TGTGCCAGCAGTCCTGACAGGGGAGAGACCCAGTACTTC	CASSPDRGETQYF
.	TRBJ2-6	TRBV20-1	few	TGCAGTGCTGTGCCGGGGATAGCGATTCCTGGGGCCAACGTCCTGACTTTC	CSAVPGIAIPGANVLTF
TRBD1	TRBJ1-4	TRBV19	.	TGTGCCAGTAGTACCTCCCCGACAGGGGTTAATGAAAAACTGTTTTTT	CASSTSPTGVNEKLFF
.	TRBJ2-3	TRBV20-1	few	TGCAGTGCTAGAGATGGGGGTGTTACGGTGACTAGCACAGATACGCAGTATTTT	CSARDGGVTVTSTDTQYF
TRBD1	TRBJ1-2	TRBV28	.	TGTGCCAGCAGCAGACAGGGGGCCGGCTACACCTTC	CASSRQGAGYTF
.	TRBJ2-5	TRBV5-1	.	TGCGCCAGCAGCTTGGAGTCCCGGGACTCAGAGACCCAGTACTTC	CASSLESRDSETQYF
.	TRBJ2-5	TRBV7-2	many	TGTGCCAGCAGCTTACCAGGGCCCTGGGAGACCCAGTACTTC	CASSLPGPWETQYF
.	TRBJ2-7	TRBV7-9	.	TGTGCCAGCAGCTTAACCAGACCATACGAGCAGTACTTC	CASSLTRPYEQYF
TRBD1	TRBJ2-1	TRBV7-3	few	TGTGCCAGCAGCTTATTAGACAGGGATAATGAGCAGTTCTTC	CASSLLDRDNEQFF
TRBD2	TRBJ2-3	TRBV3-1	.	TGTGCCAGCAGCCATTCCCCGGGACTAGCGGCCGGGGGCACAGATACGCAGTATTTT	CASSHSPGLAAGGTDTQYF
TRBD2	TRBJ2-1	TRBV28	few	TGTGCCAGCAGACCCCCCGGACTAGCGGGAGTTGCTGAGCAGTTCTTC	CASRPPGLAGVAEQFF
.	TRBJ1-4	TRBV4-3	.	TGCGCCAGCAGCCAAAGGTCGGGGGGGCTTGAAGAAAAACTGTTTTTT	CASSQRSGGLEEKLFF
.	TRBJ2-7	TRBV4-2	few	TGTGCCAGCAGCCAAGATCTCCCTAGCGCCTCCTACGAGCAGTACTTC	CASSQDLPSASYEQYF
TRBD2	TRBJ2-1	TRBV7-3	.	TGTGCCAGCAGCTTAAATGGCGGGGGGGCGGGTGAGCAGTTCTTC	CASSLNGGGAGEQFF
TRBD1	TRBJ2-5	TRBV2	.	TGTGCCAGCAATGCAGACAGGGTCGGGGAGACCCAGTACTTC	CASNADRVGETQYF
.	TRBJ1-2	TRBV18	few	TGTGCCAGCTCACCGGATACAGGGTTCGCTAACTATGGCTACACCTTC	CASSPDTGFANYGYTF
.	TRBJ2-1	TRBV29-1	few	TGCAGCGTAGGTGGGGCGAATGAGCAGTTCTTC	CSVGGANEQFF
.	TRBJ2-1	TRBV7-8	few	TGTGCCAGCAGCTTAGAAAAATCGTTTTCCGTGCGGTTCTTC	CASSLEKSFSVRFF
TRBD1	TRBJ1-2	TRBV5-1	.	TGCGCCAGCAGCTTGGGAGGACAGGTTTGGGGCTACACCTTC	CASSLGGQVWGYTF
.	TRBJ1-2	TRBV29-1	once	TGCAGCGCGCAGAGCGGGGGAGGCGGCTACACCTTC	CSAQSGGGGYTF